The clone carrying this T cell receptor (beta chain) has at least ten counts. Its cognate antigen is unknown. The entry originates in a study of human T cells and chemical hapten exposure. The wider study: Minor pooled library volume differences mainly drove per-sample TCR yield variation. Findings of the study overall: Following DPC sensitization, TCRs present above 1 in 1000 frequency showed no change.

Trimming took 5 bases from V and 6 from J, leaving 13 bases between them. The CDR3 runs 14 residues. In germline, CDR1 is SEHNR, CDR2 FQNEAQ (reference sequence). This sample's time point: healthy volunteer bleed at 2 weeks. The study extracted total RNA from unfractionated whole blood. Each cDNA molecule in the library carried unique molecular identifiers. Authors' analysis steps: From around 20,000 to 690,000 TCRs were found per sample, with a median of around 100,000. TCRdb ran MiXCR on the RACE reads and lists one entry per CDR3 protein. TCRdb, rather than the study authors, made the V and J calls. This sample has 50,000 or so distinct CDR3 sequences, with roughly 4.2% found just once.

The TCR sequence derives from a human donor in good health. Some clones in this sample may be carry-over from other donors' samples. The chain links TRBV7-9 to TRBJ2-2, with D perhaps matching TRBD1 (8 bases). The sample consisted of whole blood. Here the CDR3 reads CASSRTGRAGELFF. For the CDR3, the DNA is TGTGCCAGCAGCCGGACAGGGAGGGCCGGGGAGCTGTTTTTT.